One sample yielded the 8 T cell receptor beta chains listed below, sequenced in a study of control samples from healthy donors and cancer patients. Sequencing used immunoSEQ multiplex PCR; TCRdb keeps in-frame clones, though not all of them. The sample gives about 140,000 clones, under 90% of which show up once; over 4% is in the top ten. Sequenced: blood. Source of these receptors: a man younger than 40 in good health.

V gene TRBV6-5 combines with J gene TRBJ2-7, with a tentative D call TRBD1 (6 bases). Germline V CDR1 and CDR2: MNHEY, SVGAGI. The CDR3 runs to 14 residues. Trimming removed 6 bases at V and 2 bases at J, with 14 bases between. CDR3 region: CASRRQGTAYEQYF. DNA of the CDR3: TGTGCCAGCAGACGTCAGGGGACGGCCTACGAGCAGTACTTC.

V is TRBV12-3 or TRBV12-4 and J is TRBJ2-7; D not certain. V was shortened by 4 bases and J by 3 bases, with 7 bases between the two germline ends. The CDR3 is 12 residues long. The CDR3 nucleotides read TGTGCCAGCAGTTACCCTCGCTACGAGCAGTACTTC. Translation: CASSYPRYEQYF.

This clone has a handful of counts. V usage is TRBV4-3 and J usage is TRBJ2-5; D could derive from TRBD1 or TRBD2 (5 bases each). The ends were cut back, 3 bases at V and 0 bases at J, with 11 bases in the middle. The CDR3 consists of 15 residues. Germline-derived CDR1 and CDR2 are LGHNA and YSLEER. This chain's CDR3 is CASSQSRGDQETQYF. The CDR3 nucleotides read TGCGCCAGCAGCCAGTCCCGGGGCGACCAAGAGACCCAGTACTTC.

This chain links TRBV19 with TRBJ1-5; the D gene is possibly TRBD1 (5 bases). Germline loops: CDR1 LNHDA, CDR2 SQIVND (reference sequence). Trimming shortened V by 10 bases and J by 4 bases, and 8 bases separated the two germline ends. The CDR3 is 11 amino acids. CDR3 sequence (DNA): TGTGCCACAGGGAGTAATCAGCCCCAGCATTTT. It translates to CATGSNQPQHF.

CDR3 nucleotide sequence: TGTGCCAGCAGCTTAGACCCTAGCGACTCCTACGAGCAGTACTTC. As protein: CASSLDPSDSYEQYF. The chain is built from TRBV7-8 and TRBJ2-7; TRBD2 might be the D (6 bases). V lost 1 base to trimming and J lost 0 bases, with 10 bases between them. This CDR3 has 15 residues. Germline CDR1 reads SGHVS; CDR2 reads FQNEAQ.

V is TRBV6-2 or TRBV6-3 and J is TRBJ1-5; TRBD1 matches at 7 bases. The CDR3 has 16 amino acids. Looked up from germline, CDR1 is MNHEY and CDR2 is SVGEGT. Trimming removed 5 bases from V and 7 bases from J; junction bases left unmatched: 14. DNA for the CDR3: TGTGCCAGCAGTACCCCTGACAGGGTTAGAGGACAGCCCCAGCATTTT. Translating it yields CASSTPDRVRGQPQHF.

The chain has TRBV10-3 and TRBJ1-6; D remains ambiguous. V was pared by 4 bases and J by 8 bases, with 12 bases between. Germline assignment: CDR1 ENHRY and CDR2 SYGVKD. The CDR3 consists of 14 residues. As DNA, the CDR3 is TGTGCCATCAGTGGGTTAGGGCCGGATTCACCCCTCCACTTT. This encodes CAISGLGPDSPLHF.

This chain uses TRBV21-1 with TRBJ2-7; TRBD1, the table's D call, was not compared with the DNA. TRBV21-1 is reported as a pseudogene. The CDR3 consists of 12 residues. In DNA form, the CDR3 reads TGCGAGGGGGCAGGGAAGGGGCTCGAGCAGTACTTC. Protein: CEGAGKGLEQYF.